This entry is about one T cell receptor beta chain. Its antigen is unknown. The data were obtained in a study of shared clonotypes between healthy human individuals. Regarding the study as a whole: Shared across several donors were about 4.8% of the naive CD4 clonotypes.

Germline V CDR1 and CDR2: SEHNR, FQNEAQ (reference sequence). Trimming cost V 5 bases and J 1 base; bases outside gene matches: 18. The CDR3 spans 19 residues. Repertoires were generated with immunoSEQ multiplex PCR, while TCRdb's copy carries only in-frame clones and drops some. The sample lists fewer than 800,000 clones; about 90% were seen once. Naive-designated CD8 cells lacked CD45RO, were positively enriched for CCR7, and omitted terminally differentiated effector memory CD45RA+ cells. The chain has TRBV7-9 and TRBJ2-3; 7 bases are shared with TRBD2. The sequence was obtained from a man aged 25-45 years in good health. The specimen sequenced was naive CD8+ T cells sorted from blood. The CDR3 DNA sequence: TGTGCCAGCAGCAAAAGTTCCGTTGGGGGAGGGCACGGCACAGATACGCAGTATTTT. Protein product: CASSKSSVGGGHGTDTQYF.